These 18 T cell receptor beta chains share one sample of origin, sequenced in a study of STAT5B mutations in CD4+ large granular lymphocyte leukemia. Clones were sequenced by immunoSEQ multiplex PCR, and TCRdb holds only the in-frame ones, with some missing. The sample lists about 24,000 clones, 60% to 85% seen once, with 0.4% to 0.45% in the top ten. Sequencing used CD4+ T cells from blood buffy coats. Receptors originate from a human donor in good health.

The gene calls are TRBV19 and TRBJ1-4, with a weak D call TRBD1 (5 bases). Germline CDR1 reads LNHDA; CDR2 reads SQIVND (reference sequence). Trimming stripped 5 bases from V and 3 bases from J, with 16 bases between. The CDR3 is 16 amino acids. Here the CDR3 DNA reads TGTGCCAGTAGTCGCCTCGTGGGGGAGGCTAATGAAAAACTGTTTTTT. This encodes CASSRLVGEANEKLFF.

The CDR3 is CASSDSVTGETGELFF. CDR3 in DNA: TGTGCCAGCAGTGATAGTGTGACAGGGGAGACCGGGGAGCTGTTTTTT. This chain links TRBV25-1 with TRBJ2-2; 8 bases are shared with TRBD1. The length of the CDR3 is 16 residues. Germline CDR1 and CDR2: MGHDK and SYGVNS. The trim removed 3 bases at V and 5 bases at J, leaving 8 bases unmatched.

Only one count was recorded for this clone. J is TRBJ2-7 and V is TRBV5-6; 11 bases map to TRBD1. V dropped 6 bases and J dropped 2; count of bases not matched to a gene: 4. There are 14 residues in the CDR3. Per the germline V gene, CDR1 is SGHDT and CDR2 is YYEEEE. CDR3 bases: TGTGCCAGCACCAAGGGACAGGGGGCCTACGAGCAGTACTTC. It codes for CASTKGQGAYEQYF.

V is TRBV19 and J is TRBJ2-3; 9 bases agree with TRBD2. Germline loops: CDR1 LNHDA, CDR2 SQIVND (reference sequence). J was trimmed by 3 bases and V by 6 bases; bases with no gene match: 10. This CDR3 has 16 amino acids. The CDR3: CASRDSGSYNTDTQYF. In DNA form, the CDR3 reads TGTGCCAGTAGGGATAGCGGGAGCTATAATACAGATACGCAGTATTTT.

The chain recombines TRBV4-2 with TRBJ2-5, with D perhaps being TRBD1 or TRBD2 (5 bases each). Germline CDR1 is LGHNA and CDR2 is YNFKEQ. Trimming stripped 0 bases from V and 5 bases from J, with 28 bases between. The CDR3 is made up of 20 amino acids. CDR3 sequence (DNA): TGTGCCAGCAGCCAAGATCGAGGGGTTGTGACACTCGGTCGTGGGGAGACCCAGTACTTC. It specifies CASSQDRGVVTLGRGETQYF.

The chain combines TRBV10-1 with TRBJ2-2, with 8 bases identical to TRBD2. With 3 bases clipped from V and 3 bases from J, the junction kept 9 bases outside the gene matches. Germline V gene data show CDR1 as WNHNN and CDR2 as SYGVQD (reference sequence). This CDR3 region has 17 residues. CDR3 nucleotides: TGCGCCAGCAGTGAAAACGGGAGGGATCGGGACACCGGGGAGCTGTTTTTT. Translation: CASSENGRDRDTGELFF.

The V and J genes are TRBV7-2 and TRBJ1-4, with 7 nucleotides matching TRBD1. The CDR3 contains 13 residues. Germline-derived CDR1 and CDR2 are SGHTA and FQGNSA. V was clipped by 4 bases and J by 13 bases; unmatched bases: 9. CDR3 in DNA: TGTGCCAGCAGCTGGAGGGACAGATCATCACTGTTTTTT. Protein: CASSWRDRSSLFF.

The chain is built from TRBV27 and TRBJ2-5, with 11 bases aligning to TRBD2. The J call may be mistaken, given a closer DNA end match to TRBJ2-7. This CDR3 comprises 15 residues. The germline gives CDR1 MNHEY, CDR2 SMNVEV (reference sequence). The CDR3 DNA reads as TGTGCCAGCAGTGGCCGGACTAGCGGGCCCTACGAGCAGTACTTC. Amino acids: CASSGRTSGPYEQYF.

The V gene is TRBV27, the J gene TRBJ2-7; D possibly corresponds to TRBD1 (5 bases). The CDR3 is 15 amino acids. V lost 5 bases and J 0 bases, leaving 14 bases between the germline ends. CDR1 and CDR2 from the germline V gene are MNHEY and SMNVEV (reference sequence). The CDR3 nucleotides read TGTGCCAGCAGTCAGAGGACATTGGGCTCCTACGAGCAGTACTTC. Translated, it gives CASSQRTLGSYEQYF.

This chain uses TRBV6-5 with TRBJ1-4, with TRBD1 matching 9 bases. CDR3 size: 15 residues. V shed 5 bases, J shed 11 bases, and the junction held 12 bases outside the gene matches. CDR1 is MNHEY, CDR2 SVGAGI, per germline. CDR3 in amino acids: CASSPTTGTGTKLFF. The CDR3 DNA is TGTGCCAGCAGTCCCACAACCGGGACAGGGACGAAACTGTTTTTT.

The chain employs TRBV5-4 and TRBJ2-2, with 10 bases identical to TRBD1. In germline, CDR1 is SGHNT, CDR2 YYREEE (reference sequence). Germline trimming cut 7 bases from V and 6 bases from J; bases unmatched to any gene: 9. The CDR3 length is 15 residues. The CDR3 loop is CASAGDRGVAGELFF. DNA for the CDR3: TGTGCCAGCGCGGGGGACAGGGGAGTCGCCGGGGAGCTGTTTTTT.

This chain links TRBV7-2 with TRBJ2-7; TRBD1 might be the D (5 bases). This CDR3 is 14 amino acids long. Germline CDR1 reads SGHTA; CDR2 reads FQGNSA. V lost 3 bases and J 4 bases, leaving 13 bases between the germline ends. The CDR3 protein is CASSLLANRYEQYF. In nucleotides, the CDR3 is TGTGCCAGCAGCTTGTTGGCTAACAGGTACGAGCAGTACTTC.

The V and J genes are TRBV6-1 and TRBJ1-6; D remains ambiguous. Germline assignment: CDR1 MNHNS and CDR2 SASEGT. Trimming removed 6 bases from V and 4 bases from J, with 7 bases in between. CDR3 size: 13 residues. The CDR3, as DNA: TGTGCCAGCAGCGTTGGTTATAATTCACCCCTCCACTTT. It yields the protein CASSVGYNSPLHF.

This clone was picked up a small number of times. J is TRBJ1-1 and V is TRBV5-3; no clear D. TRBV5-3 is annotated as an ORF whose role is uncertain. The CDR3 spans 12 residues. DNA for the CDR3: TGTGGTCAGAGAGGGAAGAACACTGAAGCTTTCTTT. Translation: CGQRGKNTEAFF.

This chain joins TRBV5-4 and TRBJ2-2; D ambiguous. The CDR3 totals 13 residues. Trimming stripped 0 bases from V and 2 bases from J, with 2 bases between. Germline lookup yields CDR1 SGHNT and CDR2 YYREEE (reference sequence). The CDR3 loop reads CASSLDNTGELFF. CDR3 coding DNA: TGTGCCAGCAGCTTGGATAACACCGGGGAGCTGTTTTTT.

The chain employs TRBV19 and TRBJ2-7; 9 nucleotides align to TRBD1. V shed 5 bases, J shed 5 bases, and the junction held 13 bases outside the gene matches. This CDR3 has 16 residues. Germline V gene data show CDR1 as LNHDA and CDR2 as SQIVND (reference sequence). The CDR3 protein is CASSPGRGQGSHEQYF. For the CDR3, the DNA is TGTGCCAGTAGTCCGGGGAGGGGACAGGGTTCCCACGAGCAGTACTTC.

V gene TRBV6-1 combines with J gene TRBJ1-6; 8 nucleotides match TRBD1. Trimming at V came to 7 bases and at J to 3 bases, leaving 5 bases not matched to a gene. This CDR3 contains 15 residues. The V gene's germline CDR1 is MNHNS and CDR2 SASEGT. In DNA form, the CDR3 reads TGTGCCAGCACGAGACAGGGGATCTATAATTCACCCCTCCACTTT. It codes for CASTRQGIYNSPLHF.

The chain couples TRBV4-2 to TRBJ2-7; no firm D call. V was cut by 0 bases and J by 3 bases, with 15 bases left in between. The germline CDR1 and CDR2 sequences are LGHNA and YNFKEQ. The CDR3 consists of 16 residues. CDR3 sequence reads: CASSQDYGGAYYEQYF. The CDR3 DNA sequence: TGTGCCAGCAGCCAAGACTATGGCGGAGCATACTACGAGCAGTACTTC.